A selection of T cell receptor beta chains follows, all from one sample in a study of shared clonotypes between healthy human individuals. Only in-frame clones appear in the TCRdb table, and some are missing; sequencing was by immunoSEQ multiplex PCR. The profile covers 2 million to 2.5 million clones, with about 95% appearing a single time and 0.85% to 1.2% taken by the ten largest. Sequencing was carried out using naive CD8+ T cells sorted from blood. The source is a man aged 18 to 30 in good health. Each CDR3 is given with its conserved first and last residue. A D gene is named only where the DNA matches it firmly. For some rows the clone size is stated as once, few or many, or as a class when expanded; others skip it.

V gene	J gene	clone size	D gene	CDR3 protein	CDR3 DNA
TRBV5-1	TRBJ1-1	-	-	CASSPRDGWTEAFF	TGCGCCAGCAGCCCAAGGGACGGATGGACTGAAGCTTTCTTT
TRBV5-1	TRBJ2-1	-	TRBD2	CASSSGLAGVWDEQFF	TGCGCCAGCAGCTCCGGACTAGCGGGAGTGTGGGATGAGCAGTTCTTC
TRBV9	TRBJ2-2	once	-	CASSVSTGSTGELFF	TGTGCCAGCAGCGTATCGACAGGCTCAACCGGGGAGCTGTTTTTT
TRBV10-1	TRBJ2-1	-	-	CASSEDGGQSEQFF	TGCGCCAGCAGTGAAGACGGGGGGCAAAGTGAGCAGTTCTTC
TRBV5-1	TRBJ1-4	-	TRBD1	CASSFDRGDEKLFF	TGCGCCAGCAGCTTCGACAGGGGAGATGAAAAACTGTTTTTT
TRBV7-8	TRBJ1-2	-	TRBD1	CASSPQGGGYTF	TGTGCCAGCAGCCCCCAGGGGGGTGGCTACACCTTC
TRBV27	TRBJ2-7	-	-	CASSPPWELNYEQYF	TGTGCCAGCAGTCCCCCCTGGGAGTTAAATTACGAGCAGTACTTC
TRBV28	TRBJ2-2	once	TRBD2	CASSSVLPLAGGNGELFF	TGTGCCAGCAGTTCAGTCCTACCACTAGCGGGGGGCAACGGGGAGCTGTTTTTT
TRBV11-3	TRBJ2-1	-	-	CASSLGWLNEQFF	TGTGCCAGCAGCTTAGGATGGCTCAATGAGCAGTTCTTC
TRBV29-1	TRBJ2-5	few	TRBD2	CSVAGTSGSETQYF	TGCAGCGTTGCCGGGACTAGCGGGAGCGAGACCCAGTACTTC
TRBV28	TRBJ2-7	once	-	CASSPRDGLYEQYF	TGTGCCTCAAGCCCCCGGGACGGGCTCTACGAGCAGTACTTC
TRBV29-1	TRBJ1-1	-	TRBD1	CSVETGGAKTEAFF	TGCAGCGTTGAAACAGGGGGTGCGAAGACTGAAGCTTTCTTT
TRBV9	TRBJ2-7	-	TRBD1	CASSAPGQESYEQYF	TGTGCCAGCAGCGCGCCGGGACAGGAATCCTACGAGCAGTACTTC
TRBV7-8	TRBJ2-3	-	-	CASSPRVGTDTQYF	TGTGCCAGCAGCCCCCGGGTTGGCACAGATACGCAGTATTTT
TRBV27	TRBJ1-3	-	-	CASSLTPDSSGNTIYF	TGTGCCAGCAGTCTGACCCCGGACAGCTCTGGAAACACCATATATTTT
TRBV30	TRBJ2-7	few	-	CAWEPFRDISYEQYF	TGTGCCTGGGAGCCGTTTCGGGACATCTCCTACGAGCAGTACTTC
TRBV4-1	TRBJ1-6	-	-	CASSQERESPLHF	TGCGCCAGCAGCCAAGAACGGGAGTCACCCCTCCACTTT
TRBV28	TRBJ1-5	-	TRBD1	CASSSARGDSFSNQPQHF	TGTGCCAGCAGTTCGGCCAGGGGGGACTCCTTTAGCAATCAGCCCCAGCATTTT
TRBV10-2	TRBJ2-3	-	-	CASSDSISTDTQYF	TGCGCCAGCAGTGACAGTATAAGCACAGATACGCAGTATTTT
TRBV6-5	TRBJ2-7	-	TRBD2	CASRITSGMSYEQYF	TGTGCCAGCAGAATCACTAGCGGAATGTCCTACGAGCAGTACTTC
TRBV6-5	TRBJ2-7	-	TRBD1	CASSSGTGSYEQYF	TGTGCCAGCAGTTCCGGGACAGGTTCCTACGAGCAGTACTTC
TRBV27	TRBJ2-7	-	-	CASSLYGGSSSYEQYF	TGTGCCAGCAGTTTATATGGAGGCTCCAGCTCCTACGAGCAGTACTTC
TRBV30	TRBJ2-5	-	-	CAWSTGFEQQGETQYF	TGTGCCTGGAGTACGGGGTTTGAGCAACAAGGAGAGACCCAGTACTTC
TRBV28	TRBJ1-5	-	-	CASSFRGSNQPQHF	TGTGCCAGCAGTTTCCGGGGGAGCAATCAGCCCCAGCATTTT
TRBV18	TRBJ2-7	-	TRBD2	CASSPRRGAAYEQYF	TGTGCCAGCTCACCAAGGCGGGGGGCCGCCTACGAGCAGTACTTC
TRBV9	TRBJ1-2	once	-	CASSANGHNYGYTF	TGTGCCAGCAGCGCAAACGGGCATAACTATGGCTACACCTTC
TRBV7-9	TRBJ2-1	-	-	CASSLAERYNEQFF	TGTGCCAGCAGCTTAGCTGAGCGGTACAATGAGCAGTTCTTC
TRBV6-5	TRBJ2-5	once	TRBD2	CASSWLASGSETQYF	TGTGCCAGCAGTTGGTTGGCTAGCGGGAGTGAGACCCAGTACTTC
TRBV27	TRBJ1-4	once	-	CASSFRGASEKLFF	TGTGCCAGCAGTTTTAGGGGGGCTAGTGAAAAACTGTTTTTT
TRBV5-8	TRBJ1-5	-	TRBD1	CASSSGEGQPGNQPQHF	TGTGCCAGCAGCTCGGGGGAGGGACAGCCAGGGAATCAGCCCCAGCATTTT
TRBV29-1	TRBJ2-7	-	-	CSVELRDITYEQYF	TGCAGCGTCGAACTCCGAGACATAACCTACGAGCAGTACTTC
TRBV6-5	TRBJ2-1	-	TRBD2	CASSYIAGVGGNEQFF	TGTGCCAGCAGTTACATTGCTGGGGTGGGGGGGAATGAGCAGTTCTTC
TRBV6-6	TRBJ2-5	-	TRBD1	CASLTGETQYF	TGTGCCAGCCTGACAGGGGAGACCCAGTACTTC
TRBV4-1	TRBJ2-2	-	TRBD2	CASSRMGLAGGNTGELFF	TGCGCCAGCAGCCGAATGGGACTAGCGGGAGGGAACACCGGGGAGCTGTTTTTT
TRBV30	TRBJ2-7	-	-	CAWMDSSYEQYF	TGTGCCTGGATGGACAGCTCCTACGAGCAGTACTTC
TRBV28	TRBJ1-5	-	-	CASSSGFRGNQPQHF	TGTGCCAGCAGTTCAGGGTTTAGGGGCAATCAGCCCCAGCATTTT
TRBV2	TRBJ1-5	once	-	CASMDPGGRNSNQPQHF	TGTGCCAGCATGGACCCGGGCGGCAGGAATAGCAATCAGCCCCAGCATTTT
TRBV4-1	TRBJ2-7	-	-	CASSQDRGTYEQYF	TGCGCCAGCAGCCAAGACAGGGGAACCTACGAGCAGTACTTC
TRBV4-1	TRBJ1-5	once	-	CASSQVRDPWSPQHF	TGCGCCAGCAGCCAAGTTCGGGACCCGTGGTCCCCCCAGCATTTT
TRBV10-3	TRBJ2-7	-	TRBD2	CAISEGGDEQYF	TGTGCCATCAGTGAGGGGGGGGACGAGCAGTACTTC
TRBV9	TRBJ1-1	-	-	CASSVEGHTEAFF	TGTGCCAGCAGCGTCGAGGGTCACACTGAAGCTTTCTTT
TRBV30	TRBJ1-1	once	-	CAWSVYRPTGVKTEAFF	TGTGCCTGGAGTGTATATCGCCCCACGGGGGTTAAGACTGAAGCTTTCTTT
TRBV4-1	TRBJ2-5	-	-	CASSPGAETQYF	TGCGCCAGCAGCCCTGGAGCAGAGACCCAGTACTTC
TRBV27	TRBJ1-2	-	-	CASSGAVNYGYTF	TGTGCCAGCAGTGGGGCAGTAAACTATGGCTACACCTTC
TRBV30	TRBJ1-2	-	-	CAWSVHLTSYYTF	TGTGCCTGGAGTGTACACCTCACTTCGTACTACACCTTC
TRBV5-5	TRBJ2-7	-	-	CASRDPLGGLEQYF	TGTGCCAGCCGCGATCCTCTAGGGGGACTCGAGCAGTACTTC
TRBV9	TRBJ1-2	-	TRBD1	CASSGTGIYGYTF	TGTGCCAGCAGCGGGACAGGGATCTATGGCTACACCTTC
TRBV28	TRBJ2-3	-	-	CASSWTDPSTDTQYF	TGTGCCAGCAGTTGGACAGACCCTAGCACAGATACGCAGTATTTT
TRBV7-6	TRBJ2-3	-	-	CASSLEERGYSTDTQYF	TGTGCCAGCAGCTTAGAGGAAAGGGGGTATAGCACAGATACGCAGTATTTT
TRBV6-5	TRBJ2-1	-	-	CASSYRETYNEQFF	TGTGCCAGCAGTTACAGGGAGACCTACAATGAGCAGTTCTTC
TRBV27	TRBJ2-3	-	TRBD2	CASMLGAGVTDTQYF	TGTGCCAGCATGCTCGGAGCGGGGGTCACAGATACGCAGTATTTT
TRBV7-3	TRBJ1-5	once	TRBD1	CASSSLRTGLRGNQPQHF	TGTGCCAGCAGCTCCCTCCGGACAGGGTTAAGAGGCAATCAGCCCCAGCATTTT